The clone carrying this T cell receptor (beta chain) appeared a single time. Antigen specificity is unknown. Researchers ran the PCR with 60 Vbeta and 13 Jbeta primers. Assay used: immunoSEQ multiplex PCR; TCRdb lists only in-frame clones, some missing. The sample comprises a few hundred thousand clones, 85% to 90% of which are singletons, and about 2% rests with the top ten. This sample stems from a study of cytomegalovirus exposure and HLA in healthy donors. Study conclusions and caveats: The authors listed 150 to 200 TCR beta chains as cytomegalovirus-associated.

Sequencing input: PBMCs. The sequence derives from a woman aged 18 to 35 in good health and CMV-seronegative.

The DNA of the CDR3 is TGTGCCAGCACCCCTAGTTGGGGGGAAGGCACCGGGGAGCTGTTTTTT. It encodes CASTPSWGEGTGELFF. The chain recombines TRBV7-9 with TRBJ2-2; weak D call: TRBD2 (6 bases). With 7 bases removed from V and 4 bases from J, the gap between germline ends came to 19 bases. The germline V gene encodes CDR1 SEHNR and CDR2 FQNEAQ (reference sequence). This CDR3 comprises 16 residues. The complete variable domain, with remaining parts taken from reference TRBV7-9 and TRBJ2-2, reads DTGVSQNPRHKITKRGQNVTFRCDPISEHNRLYWYRQTLGQGPEFLTYFQNEAQLEKSRLLSDRFSAERPKGSFSTLEIQRTEQGDSAMYLCASTPSWGEGTGELFFGEGSRLTVL.